The sequence of this T cell receptor beta chain was determined in a study of blood T cells in healthy people across ages. Study summary: Through template switching, about one barcoded beta molecule was captured per two T cells, as measured in model experiments. Overall study results and limits: Any changes in expanded clonotypes were possibly confounded, as donor CMV status remained unknown.

Regarding this clonotype: Its antigen is still unknown.

Every sample had a minimum of 6.5 million PBMCs isolated. Using a J-beta primer mix together with a sample-barcoded 5' primer, a second PCR was run for roughly 6 to 12 cycles. One entry per CDR3 protein, called by TCRdb with MiXCR from the 5' RACE reads. The sample contains 700,000 or so distinct CDR3 sequences, roughly 41% of which appear only once. V shed 7 bases, J shed 1 base, and the junction held 8 bases outside the gene matches. Germline lookup yields CDR1 DFQATT and CDR2 SNEGSKA (reference sequence). This CDR3 is 14 amino acids long. The specimen sequenced was blood. The chain is built from TRBV20-1 and TRBJ2-3; the match to TRBD1 covers 7 bases. The clonotype originates from an elderly man in good health. The CDR3, as DNA: TGCAGTGGCACAGGGGTGGGGGGCACAGATACGCAGTATTTT. Amino acid sequence: CSGTGVGGTDTQYF.